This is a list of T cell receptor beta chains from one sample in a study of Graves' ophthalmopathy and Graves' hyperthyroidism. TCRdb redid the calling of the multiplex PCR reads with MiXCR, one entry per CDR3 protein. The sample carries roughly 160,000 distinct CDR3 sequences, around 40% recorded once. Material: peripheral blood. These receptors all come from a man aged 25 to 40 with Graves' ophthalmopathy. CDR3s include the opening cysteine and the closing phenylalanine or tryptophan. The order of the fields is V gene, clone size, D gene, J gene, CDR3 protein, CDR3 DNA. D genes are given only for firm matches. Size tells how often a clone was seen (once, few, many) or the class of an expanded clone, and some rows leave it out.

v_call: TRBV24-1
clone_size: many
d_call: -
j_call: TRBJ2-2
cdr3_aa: CATAGGGTGELFF
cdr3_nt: TGTGCCACCGCAGGCGGTGGCACCGGGGAGCTGTTTTTT

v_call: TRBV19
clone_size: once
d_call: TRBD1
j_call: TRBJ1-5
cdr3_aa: CATSPRPTGSHQPQHF
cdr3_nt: TGTGCCACTAGCCCACGCCCGACAGGGTCGCATCAGCCCCAGCATTTT

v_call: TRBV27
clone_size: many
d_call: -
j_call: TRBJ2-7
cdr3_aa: CASSLVQGKGQYF
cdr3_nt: TGTGCCAGCAGTTTAGTTCAGGGCAAGGGGCAGTACTTC

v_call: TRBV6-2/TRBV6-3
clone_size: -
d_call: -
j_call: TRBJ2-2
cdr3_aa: CASSYTLGTGELFF
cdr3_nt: TGTGCCAGCAGTTACACCTTGGGCACCGGGGAGCTGTTTTTT

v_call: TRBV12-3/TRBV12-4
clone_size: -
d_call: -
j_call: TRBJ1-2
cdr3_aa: CASSSSSVGAGYGYTF
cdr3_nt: TGTGCCAGCAGTTCATCCTCTGTTGGGGCAGGGTATGGCTACACCTTC

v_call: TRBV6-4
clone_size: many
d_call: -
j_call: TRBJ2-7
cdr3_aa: CASRDPHRNEQYF
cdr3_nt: TGTGCCAGCAGGGACCCTCACCGGAACGAGCAGTACTTC

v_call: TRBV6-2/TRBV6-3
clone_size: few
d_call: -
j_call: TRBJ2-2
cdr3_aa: CASSSANPGELFF
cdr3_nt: TGTGCCAGCAGTTCCGCTAATCCCGGGGAGCTGTTTTTT

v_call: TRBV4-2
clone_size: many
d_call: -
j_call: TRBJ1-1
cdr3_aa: CASSQERGRNTEAFF
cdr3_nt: TGTGCCAGCAGCCAAGAGCGGGGCCGGAACACTGAAGCTTTCTTT

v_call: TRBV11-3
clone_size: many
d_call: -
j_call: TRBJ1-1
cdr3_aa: CASSLALLNTEAFF
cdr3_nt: TGTGCCAGCAGCTTAGCTCTGCTGAACACTGAAGCTTTCTTT

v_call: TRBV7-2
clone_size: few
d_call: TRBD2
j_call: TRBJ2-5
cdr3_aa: CASSSSGGAWETQYF
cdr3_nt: TGTGCCAGCAGCAGCAGCGGGGGGGCTTGGGAGACCCAGTACTTC

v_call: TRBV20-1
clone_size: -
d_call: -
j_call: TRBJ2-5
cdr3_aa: CSATSSRETQETQYF
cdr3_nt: TGCAGTGCTACCTCTAGCAGGGAGACCCAAGAGACCCAGTACTTC

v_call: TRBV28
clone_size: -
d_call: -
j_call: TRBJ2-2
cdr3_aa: CASRGGGYTGELFF
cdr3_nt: TGTGCCAGCAGGGGAGGGGGGTACACCGGGGAGCTGTTTTTT

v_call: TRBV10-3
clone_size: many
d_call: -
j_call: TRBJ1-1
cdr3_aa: CAISESYQNTEAFF
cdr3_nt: TGTGCCATCAGTGAGTCGTACCAGAACACTGAAGCTTTCTTT

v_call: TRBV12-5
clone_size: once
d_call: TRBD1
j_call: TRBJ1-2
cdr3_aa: CASGLSGGAGGYTF
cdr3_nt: TGTGCTAGTGGTTTATCAGGGGGCGCAGGGGGCTACACCTTC

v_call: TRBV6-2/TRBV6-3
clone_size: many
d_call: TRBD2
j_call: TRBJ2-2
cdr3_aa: CAIGESGSGGELFF
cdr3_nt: TGTGCCATCGGAGAGAGCGGGAGCGGCGGGGAGCTGTTTTTT

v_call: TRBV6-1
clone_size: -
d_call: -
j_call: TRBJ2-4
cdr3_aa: CASSEVETAQPLVQYF
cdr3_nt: TGTGCCAGCAGTGAGGTCGAGACAGCCCAGCCATTAGTTCAGTACTTC

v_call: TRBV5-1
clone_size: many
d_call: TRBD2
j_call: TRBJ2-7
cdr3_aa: CASSLSGSSDEQYF
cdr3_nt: TGCGCCAGCAGCTTAAGCGGGAGCTCGGACGAGCAGTACTTC

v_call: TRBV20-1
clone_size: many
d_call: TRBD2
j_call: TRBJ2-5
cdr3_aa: CSATPRTGGQETQYF
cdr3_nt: TGCAGTGCCACCCCTAGGACGGGAGGGCAAGAGACCCAGTACTTC

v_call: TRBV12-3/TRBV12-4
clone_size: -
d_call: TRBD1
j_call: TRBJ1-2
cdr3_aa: CASTGGGQGARGYTF
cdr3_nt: TGTGCCAGCACTGGGGGGGGACAGGGGGCGCGTGGCTACACCTTC

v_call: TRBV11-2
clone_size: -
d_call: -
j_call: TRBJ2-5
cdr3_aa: CASSLGMETQYF
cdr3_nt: TGTGCCAGCAGCTTAGGAATGGAGACCCAGTACTTC

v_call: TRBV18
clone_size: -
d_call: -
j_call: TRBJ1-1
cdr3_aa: CASSPLWYLNTEAFF
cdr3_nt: TGTGCCAGCTCACCACTGTGGTACCTGAACACTGAAGCTTTCTTT

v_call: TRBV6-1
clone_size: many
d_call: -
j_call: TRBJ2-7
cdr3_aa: CASSVTGRYYEQYF
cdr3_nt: TGTGCCAGCAGTGTAACAGGGAGGTACTACGAGCAGTACTTC

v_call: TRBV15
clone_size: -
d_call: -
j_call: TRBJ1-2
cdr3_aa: CATSRDLTLYGYTF
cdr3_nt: TGTGCCACCAGCAGAGATCTGACACTCTATGGCTACACCTTC

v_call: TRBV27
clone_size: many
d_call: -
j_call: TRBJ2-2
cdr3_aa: CASSLTTGGRGELFF
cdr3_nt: TGTGCCAGCAGTTTAACCACCGGGGGCCGCGGGGAGCTGTTTTTT

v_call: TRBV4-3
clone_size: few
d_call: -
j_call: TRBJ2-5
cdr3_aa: CASSQGFWGVKTQYF
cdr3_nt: TGCGCCAGCAGCCAAGGGTTTTGGGGGGTAAAGACCCAGTACTTC

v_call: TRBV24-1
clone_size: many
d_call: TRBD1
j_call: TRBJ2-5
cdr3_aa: CATSDYGGTGGRETQYF
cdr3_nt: TGTGCCACCAGTGATTATGGGGGAACAGGGGGCCGGGAGACCCAGTACTTC

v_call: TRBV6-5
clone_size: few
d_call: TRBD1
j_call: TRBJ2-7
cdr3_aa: CASSYGVGTGVREQYF
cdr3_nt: TGTGCCAGCAGTTACGGAGTGGGGACAGGGGTTCGCGAGCAGTACTTC

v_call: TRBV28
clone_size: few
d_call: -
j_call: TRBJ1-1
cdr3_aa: CASNRLLSGTEAFF
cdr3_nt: TGTGCCAGCAATAGGCTTCTCTCTGGCACTGAAGCTTTCTTT

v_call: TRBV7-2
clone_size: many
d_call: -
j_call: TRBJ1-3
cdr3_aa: CASRRTDSGNTIYF
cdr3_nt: TGTGCCAGCAGACGTACAGATTCTGGAAACACCATATATTTT

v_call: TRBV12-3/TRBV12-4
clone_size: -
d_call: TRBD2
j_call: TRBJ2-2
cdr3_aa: CASSLATRAGGLATGELFF
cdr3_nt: TGTGCCAGCAGTTTAGCAACTAGAGCGGGAGGGCTAGCTACCGGGGAGCTGTTTTTT

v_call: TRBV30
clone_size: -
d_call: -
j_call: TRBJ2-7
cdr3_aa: CARKIGTYEQYF
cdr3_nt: TGTGCCAGGAAGATCGGCACCTACGAGCAGTACTTC

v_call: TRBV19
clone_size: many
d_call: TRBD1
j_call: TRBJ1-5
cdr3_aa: CASKPGTVNSNQPQHF
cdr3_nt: TGTGCCAGTAAACCCGGGACAGTTAATAGCAATCAGCCCCAGCATTTT

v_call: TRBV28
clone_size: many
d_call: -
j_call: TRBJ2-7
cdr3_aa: CASSSMGGYEQYF
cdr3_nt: TGTGCCAGCAGTTCAATGGGAGGATACGAGCAGTACTTC

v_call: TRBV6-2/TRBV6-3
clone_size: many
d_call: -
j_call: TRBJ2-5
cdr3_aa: CASSLRHLQETQYF
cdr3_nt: TGTGCCAGCAGTTTGCGGCATCTCCAAGAGACCCAGTACTTC

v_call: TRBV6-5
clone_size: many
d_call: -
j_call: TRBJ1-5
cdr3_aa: CASSSPLRRGWDSNQPQHF
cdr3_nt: TGTGCCAGCAGCAGCCCGCTTCGCAGGGGATGGGATAGCAATCAGCCCCAGCATTTT

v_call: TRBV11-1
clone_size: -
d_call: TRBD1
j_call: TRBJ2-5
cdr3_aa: CASSLAKQGRIEETQYF
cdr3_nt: TGTGCCAGCAGCTTAGCTAAACAGGGGCGAATAGAAGAGACCCAGTACTTC

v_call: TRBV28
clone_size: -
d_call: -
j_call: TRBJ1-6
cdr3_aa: CASSSLGRNNSPLHF
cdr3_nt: TGTGCCAGCAGTTCCCTCGGGAGAAATAATTCACCCCTCCACTTT

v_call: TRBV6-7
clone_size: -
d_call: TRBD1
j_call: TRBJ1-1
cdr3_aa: CASSYSGQGDAFF
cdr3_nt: TGTGCCAGCAGTTACTCCGGACAGGGAGACGCTTTCTTT

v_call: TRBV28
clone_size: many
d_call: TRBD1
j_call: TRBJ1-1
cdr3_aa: CASSRGDRAAEAFF
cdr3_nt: TGTGCCAGCAGCCGAGGGGACAGGGCGGCTGAAGCTTTCTTT

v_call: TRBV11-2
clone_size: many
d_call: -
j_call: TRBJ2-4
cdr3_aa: CASSLDMARNIQYF
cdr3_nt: TGTGCCAGCAGCTTAGATATGGCGCGTAACATTCAGTACTTC

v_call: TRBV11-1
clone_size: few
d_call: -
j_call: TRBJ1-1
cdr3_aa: CASSSRWRGWVNTEAFF
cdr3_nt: TGTGCCAGCAGCTCTCGATGGCGGGGTTGGGTGAACACTGAAGCTTTCTTT

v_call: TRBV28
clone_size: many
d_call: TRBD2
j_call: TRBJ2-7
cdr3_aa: CASSPPSAGIWREVYEQYF
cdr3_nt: TGTGCCAGCAGTCCCCCATCAGCGGGTATATGGCGGGAGGTCTACGAGCAGTACTTC

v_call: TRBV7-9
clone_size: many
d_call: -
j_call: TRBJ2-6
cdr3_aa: CASSFRSGANVLTF
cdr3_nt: TGTGCCAGCAGCTTCCGCTCTGGGGCCAACGTCCTGACTTTC

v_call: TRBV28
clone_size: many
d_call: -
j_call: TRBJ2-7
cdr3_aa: CASKVEVTPAGEQYF
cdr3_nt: TGTGCCAGCAAGGTGGAGGTTACACCGGCGGGCGAGCAGTACTTC

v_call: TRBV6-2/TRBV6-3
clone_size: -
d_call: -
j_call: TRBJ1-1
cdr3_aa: CASRGPAGNTEAFF
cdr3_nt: TGTGCCAGCAGGGGCCCAGCGGGAAACACTGAAGCTTTCTTT

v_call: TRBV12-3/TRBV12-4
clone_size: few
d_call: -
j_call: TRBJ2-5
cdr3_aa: CASRVGSRETQYF
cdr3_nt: TGTGCCAGCAGAGTAGGTTCAAGGGAGACCCAGTACTTC

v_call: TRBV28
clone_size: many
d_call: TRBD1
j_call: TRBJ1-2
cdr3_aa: CASTPGQVYGYTF
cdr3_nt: TGTGCCAGCACTCCGGGACAGGTCTATGGCTACACCTTC

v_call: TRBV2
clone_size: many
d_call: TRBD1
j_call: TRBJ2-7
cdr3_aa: CAGALEQGAPEQYF
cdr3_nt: TGTGCGGGAGCTCTCGAGCAGGGGGCGCCCGAGCAGTACTTC